The rows below give T cell receptor beta chains drawn from one sample of a study of identical twins. TCRdb re-derived calls from the 5' RACE reads in MiXCR, one entry per CDR3 protein. The sample carries more than 400,000 distinct CDR3 sequences, 12% to 15% recorded once. In addition, the sample was reused for a study of yellow fever vaccine responses in identical twins.

Sequencing input: CD4+ T cells sorted from blood. These receptors all stem from a woman aged 18-35 years in good health. Each CDR3 is given with its conserved first and last residue. Each record gives: J gene, V gene, D gene, clone size, CDR3 protein, CDR3 DNA. A D gene is named only where the DNA matches it firmly. Size is stated for part of the rows, as once, few or many counts, or as a class when the clone is expanded.

>TRBJ1-4|TRBV6-6|-|once
CATGRGHNEKLFF
TGTGCCACCGGCCGGGGGCATAATGAAAAACTGTTTTTT
>TRBJ1-2|TRBV29-1|TRBD1|few
CSVEDPNRGSYGYTF
TGCAGCGTTGAAGACCCTAACAGGGGAAGCTATGGCTACACCTTC
>TRBJ1-1|TRBV29-1|-|-
CSVLDGMNTEAFF
TGCAGCGTCCTCGACGGAATGAACACTGAAGCTTTCTTT
>TRBJ1-1|TRBV2|TRBD1|-
CASRNRGSTEAFF
TGTGCCAGCAGGAACAGGGGTAGCACTGAAGCTTTCTTT
>TRBJ2-2|TRBV4-1|-|few
CASSQDRGKLFF
TGCGCCAGCAGCCAAGACAGGGGAAAGCTGTTTTTT
>TRBJ2-2|TRBV29-1|-|few
CSVVGTGELFF
TGCAGCGTTGTCGGGACCGGGGAGCTGTTTTTT
>TRBJ2-3|TRBV7-2|-|-
CASSLVGRVTDTQYF
TGTGCCAGCAGCTTAGTTGGCAGGGTCACAGATACGCAGTATTTT
>TRBJ2-1|TRBV5-1|-|-
CASSFTQPNNEQFF
TGCGCCAGCAGCTTTACACAGCCGAACAATGAGCAGTTCTTC
>TRBJ1-2|TRBV24-1|-|-
CATSDGRPGGYTF
TGTGCCACCAGTGATGGGAGGCCTGGGGGCTACACCTTC
>TRBJ2-3|TRBV5-1|TRBD2|few
CASSLTGGAGDTQYF
TGCGCCAGCAGCTTGACCGGGGGGGCAGGGGATACGCAGTATTTT
>TRBJ2-1|TRBV29-1|-|few
CSVRDNEQFF
TGCAGCGTTAGAGATAATGAGCAGTTCTTC
>TRBJ2-7|TRBV6-1|-|few
CATSLYRDGTSQYF
TGTGCCACCTCTCTGTACCGGGACGGTACTTCGCAGTACTTC
>TRBJ2-1|TRBV5-1|-|-
CASSLVTESSYNEQFF
TGCGCCAGCAGCTTGGTCACAGAGAGCTCCTACAATGAGCAGTTCTTC
>TRBJ2-3|TRBV5-1|TRBD1|few
CASSLQGAIDTQYF
TGCGCCAGCAGCCTACAGGGGGCTATCGATACGCAGTATTTT
>TRBJ2-7|TRBV11-1|-|-
CACSPAEGVVYEQYF
TGTGCCTGCAGCCCCGCGGAGGGAGTAGTTTACGAGCAGTACTTC
>TRBJ2-1|TRBV6-1|TRBD1|few
CASSLTGAPSYNEQFF
TGTGCCAGCAGTCTTACAGGGGCCCCCTCCTACAATGAGCAGTTCTTC
>TRBJ2-1|TRBV7-2|-|few
CASIALRGISYNEQFF
TGTGCCAGCATTGCTTTGAGGGGGATTTCCTACAATGAGCAGTTCTTC
>TRBJ2-2|TRBV3-1|-|-
CASSPAQGFGELFF
TGTGCCAGCAGTCCTGCACAGGGATTTGGGGAGCTGTTTTTT
>TRBJ2-1|TRBV5-1|TRBD2|-
CASSASSGPYNEQFF
TGCGCCAGCAGCGCATCTAGCGGGCCTTACAATGAGCAGTTCTTC
>TRBJ2-3|TRBV2|-|few
CASSYDLSTDTQYF
TGTGCCAGCAGTTACGACCTTAGCACAGATACGCAGTATTTT
>TRBJ1-6|TRBV10-3|TRBD1|few
CAIGFGTGVINSPLHF
TGTGCCATCGGTTTCGGGACAGGGGTTATCAATTCACCCCTCCACTTT
>TRBJ2-7|TRBV28|TRBD1|few
CASNSGTGGFNEQYF
TGTGCCAGCAACTCCGGGACAGGGGGATTCAACGAGCAGTACTTC
>TRBJ1-1|TRBV7-8|-|-
CASSLVDEAFF
TGTGCCAGCAGCTTAGTAGATGAAGCTTTCTTT
>TRBJ2-5|TRBV10-3|TRBD2|-
CAIQPAAGGQETQYF
TGTGCCATCCAACCCGCGGCGGGAGGTCAAGAGACCCAGTACTTC
>TRBJ2-1|TRBV9|-|-
CASSVGGGFYNEQFF
TGTGCCAGCAGCGTAGGGGGCGGCTTCTACAATGAGCAGTTCTTC
>TRBJ2-3|TRBV20-1|TRBD2|-
CSATSGGTDTQYF
TGCAGTGCCACTAGCGGGGGTACAGATACGCAGTATTTT
>TRBJ2-3|TRBV24-1|-|-
CATSDSGAQFTDTQYF
TGTGCCACCAGTGACTCCGGGGCCCAATTCACAGATACGCAGTATTTT
>TRBJ2-7|TRBV15|TRBD2|-
CATSRAASGRGYEQYF
TGTGCCACCAGCAGAGCTGCTAGCGGGAGAGGCTACGAGCAGTACTTC